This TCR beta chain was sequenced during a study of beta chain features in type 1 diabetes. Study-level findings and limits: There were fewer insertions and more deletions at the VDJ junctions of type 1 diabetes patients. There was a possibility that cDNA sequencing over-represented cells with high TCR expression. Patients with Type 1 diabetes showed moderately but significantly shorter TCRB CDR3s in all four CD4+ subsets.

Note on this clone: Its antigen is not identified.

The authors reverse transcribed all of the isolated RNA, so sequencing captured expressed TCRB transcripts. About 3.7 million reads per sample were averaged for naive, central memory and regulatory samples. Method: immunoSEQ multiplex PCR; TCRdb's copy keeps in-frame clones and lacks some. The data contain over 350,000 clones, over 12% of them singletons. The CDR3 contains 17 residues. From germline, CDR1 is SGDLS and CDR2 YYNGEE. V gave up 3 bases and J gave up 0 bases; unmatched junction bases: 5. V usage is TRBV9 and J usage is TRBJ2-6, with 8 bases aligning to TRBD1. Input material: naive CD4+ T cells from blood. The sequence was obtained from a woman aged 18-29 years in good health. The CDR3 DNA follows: TGTGCCAGCAGCGCTCATACAGGGGGCTCTGGGGCCAACGTCCTGACTTTC. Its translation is CASSAHTGGSGANVLTF. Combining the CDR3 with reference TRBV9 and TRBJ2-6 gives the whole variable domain DSGVTQTPKHLITATGQRVTLRCSPRSGDLSVYWYQQSLDQGLQFLIQYYNGEERAKGNILERFSAQQFPDLHSELNLSSLELGDSALYFCASSAHTGGSGANVLTFGAGSRLTVL.